This T cell receptor (beta chain) was found in a study of identical twins. Whole-study findings and limits: High-abundance cord blood beta clonotypes had fewer insertions; memory repertoires showed none. Invariant MAIT and iNKT cells may have partly biased zero-insertion analyses.

The germline V gene has CDR1 MNHNS and CDR2 SASEGT. The V gene lost 8 bases and the J gene lost 4 bases, with 11 bases spanning the gap. The CDR3 sequence is 12 residues long. Details on this clonotype: Its specificity is not known.

A universal primer site arose from template switching, and cDNA bore unique molecular identifiers. TCRdb reprocessed the 5' RACE reads via MiXCR and lists one record per CDR3 protein. The sample gives approximately 680,000 distinct CDR3 sequences, about 7.6% of which show up once; around 1.6% is in the top ten. These data also featured in a second study, about yellow fever vaccine responses in identical twins.

The chain couples TRBV6-1 to TRBJ2-5; TRBD2 might be the D (6 bases). Source material: PBMCs. The clonotype was recovered from a woman between 18 and 30 years old in good health. The CDR3 DNA reads TGTGCCAGCGCGGTGGAGGGAGAGACCCAGTACTTC. The encoded protein is CASAVEGETQYF.